This is a list of T cell receptor beta chains from one sample in a study of T cell changes during pregnancy in multiple sclerosis. Clones were sequenced by immunoSEQ multiplex PCR, and TCRdb holds only the in-frame ones, with some missing. In the table there are around 74,000 clones, roughly nine tenths of which are singletons. This specimen was peripheral blood, taken before pregnancy. These receptors were obtained from a female donor with multiple sclerosis, enrolled in a pregnancy study. Each CDR3 is given with its conserved first and last residue. A D gene is named only where the DNA matches it firmly. Where a row states a size, it is once, few, many or the class of an expanded clone; other rows omit it.

TRBJ1-2 16 - TRBV6-5 - CASSYFPAQGLYGYTF TGTGCCAGCAGTTACTTCCCAGCCCAGGGCCTCTATGGCTACACCTTC
TRBJ1-2 14 TRBD1 TRBV19 - CASSISGQGHGYTF TGTGCCAGTAGTATATCGGGACAGGGACATGGCTACACCTTC
TRBJ1-1 15 - TRBV9 - CASSVENRANTEAFF TGTGCCAGCAGCGTAGAAAACAGGGCGAACACTGAAGCTTTCTTT
TRBJ1-3 16 - TRBV5-4 - CASSFRQEISGNTIYF TGTGCCAGCAGCTTCCGACAGGAAATCTCTGGAAACACCATATATTTT
TRBJ1-3 13 TRBD1 TRBV7-2 - CASSPDRVNTIYF TGTGCCAGCAGCCCCGACAGGGTGAACACCATATATTTT
TRBJ2-7 16 TRBD1 TRBV27 - CASSLEGTGRTYEQYF TGTGCCAGCAGCCTCGAGGGGACAGGGAGGACCTACGAGCAGTACTTC
TRBJ1-1 17 - TRBV5-5 - CASSSPLGELMDTEAFF TGTGCCAGCAGCTCCCCCCTCGGGGAGCTTATGGACACTGAAGCTTTCTTT
TRBJ2-2 16 - TRBV18 - CASSPLMQGGTGELFF TGTGCCAGCTCACCCCTGATGCAGGGGGGTACCGGGGAGCTGTTTTTT
TRBJ2-6 17 - TRBV14 - CASSQVPRQAGANVLTF TGTGCCAGCAGCCAAGTTCCCAGGCAGGCTGGGGCCAACGTCCTGACTTTC
TRBJ2-7 16 TRBD1 TRBV4-1 - CASSQGQGQGSYEQYF TGCGCCAGCAGCCAGGGCCAGGGACAGGGGTCCTACGAGCAGTACTTC
TRBJ2-5 14 - TRBV5-4 - CASSLEDYQETQYF TGTGCCAGCAGCTTGGAGGACTACCAAGAGACCCAGTACTTC
TRBJ2-3 18 TRBD1 TRBV18 - CASSLFRDRGALTDTQYF TGTGCCAGCTCACTCTTCCGGGACAGGGGGGCCCTCACAGATACGCAGTATTTT
TRBJ1-2 14 - TRBV6-5 - CASSTNGGNYGYTF TGTGCCAGCAGTACAAACGGGGGTAACTATGGCTACACCTTC
TRBJ2-7 12 - TRBV7-9 once CASRWRGNEQYF TGTGCCAGCCGTTGGCGAGGGAACGAGCAGTACTTC
TRBJ2-3 17 TRBD2 TRBV10-3 - CAISESLVAGSTDTQYF TGTGCCATCAGTGAGTCGTTGGTAGCGGGTAGCACAGATACGCAGTATTTT
TRBJ2-7 12 - TRBV30 - CAWETGAYEQYF TGTGCCTGGGAAACAGGAGCCTACGAGCAGTACTTC
TRBJ2-7 14 - TRBV14 - CASSKNRQIYEQYF TGTGCCAGCAGCAAAAATCGACAGATCTACGAGCAGTACTTC
TRBJ1-3 16 - TRBV9 - CASSVAAPSNGNTIYF TGTGCCAGCAGCGTAGCTGCGCCTTCAAATGGAAACACCATATATTTT